This TCR beta chain was obtained from a study of T cell responses to AZD1222 COVID-19 vaccine (dated by TCRdb to the early 2020s). With regard to the full study: TCR sequencing was performed for roughly 250 trial participants, of whom about 200 were given two doses of AZD1222 and around 25 were given two doses of MenACWY control vaccine. Trial participants were enrolled by age into subgroups of 18-55, 56-69 and 70-plus years, and around 140, 26 and 57 TCR-sequenced participants, respectively, were included in these subgroups.

In the paper's terms, the time point label means: baseline before first vaccination. The sample's treatment or condition label is to be understood as: meningococcal conjugate vaccine given as trial control. Vaccinee samples were obtained from the UK trials COV001 and COV002, which included a single-blind randomized controlled phase 2/3 trial of AZD1222 (ChAdOx1 nCoV-19) in healthy adults. For TCRbeta chain sequencing, PBMC samples from trial participants were taken at day 0 and at day 28 after the second dose. The CDR3 regions of human TCRbeta chains were subjected to immunosequencing. The study's processing was this. TCRs in the repertoires were matched against a reference library of SARS-CoV-2-specific TCRs that had been generated with the MIRA antigen-specificity platform. Breadth was defined as the fraction of unique TCRs that were SARS-CoV-2-associated. Depth was defined as the fraction of total T cells that were SARS-CoV-2-associated. Using the MIRA data, each spike-specific TCR was assigned both to the spike region to which the TCR was reactive and to a CD4 or CD8 class. Log10-transformed breadth and depth values were compared by one-way ANOVA with Sidak's multiple comparisons tests. TCRdb stores this immuneACCESS table with in-frame sequences only. Part of the clones is absent; in the studies checked, under half of the shortfall reflects unresolved V genes, and no reason is known for the rest. Clonal size and the V and J genes are those of that table, whereas D and trimming came from the DNA. The sample table holds approximately 160,000 clones, of which about nine tenths were seen once. The ten most abundant clones make up approximately 3.1% of the sample.

For CDR1 and CDR2, the germline V gene (reference sequence) lists LNHDA and SQIVND. V was cut back by 4 bases and J by 5 bases, leaving a gap of 3 bases between them. The CDR3 goes from the cysteine to the phenylalanine over 11 residues. Only the CDR3 DNA is retained, 33 bases long and in frame from the first base. To note about this clone: Its binding antigen is unknown. Base quality data are lacking; no much larger clone is found one base away.

Results and caveats for the whole study, not just this receptor: The 56-69-year group was small, and its depth increase did not reach significance, likely because of low power. Reportedly, close to half of the unique spike-specific TCRs recognized epitopes lying outside the regions that are mutated in the B.1.351 and B.1.1.7 variants. Most participants were white British and females outnumbered males, and the authors suggested that clonal diversity may have been underestimated. Conclusions about previously exposed vaccinees were limited because only a handful of AZD1222 recipients were SARS-CoV-2 seropositive at baseline. The vaccine-associated CD4 TCRs covered the entire spike protein, and the dominant responses fell in regions 160-218 and 743-854. No day 14 peak-response samples were available, so repertoires were characterized only after the peak T cell response. After two AZD1222 doses, spike-specific TCR breadth and depth were significantly higher than at day 0 and than in MenACWY recipients.

The TCR was taken from an adult in good health. This sample comprised peripheral blood, obtained on day 0 of MenACWY control vaccination. Rearrangement joined TRBV19 to TRBJ1-3, with the D gene call left open. The CDR3 corresponds to CASSKRNTIYF. The DNA reads as follows: TGTGCCAGTAGTAAACGAAACACCATATATTTT.